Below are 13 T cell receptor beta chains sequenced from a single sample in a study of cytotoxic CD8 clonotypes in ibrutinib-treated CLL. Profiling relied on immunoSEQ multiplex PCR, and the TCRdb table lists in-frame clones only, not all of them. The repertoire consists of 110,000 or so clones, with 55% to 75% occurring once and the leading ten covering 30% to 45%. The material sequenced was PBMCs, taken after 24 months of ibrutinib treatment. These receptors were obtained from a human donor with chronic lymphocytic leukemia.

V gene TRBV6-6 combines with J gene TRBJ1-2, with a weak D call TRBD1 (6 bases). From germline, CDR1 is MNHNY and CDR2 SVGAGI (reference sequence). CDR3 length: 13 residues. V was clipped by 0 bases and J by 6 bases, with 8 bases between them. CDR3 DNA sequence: TGTGCCAGCAGTTACTCGGGGGCGGATGGCTACACCTTC. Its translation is CASSYSGADGYTF.

The CDR3, as DNA: TGTGCCAGCGGGGACATAAGGACTGAAGCTTTCTTT. Amino acid sequence: CASGDIRTEAFF. The chain employs TRBV2 and TRBJ1-1; TRBD1 might be the D (6 bases). The germline V gene encodes CDR1 SNHLY and CDR2 FYNNEI. The CDR3 extends over 12 amino acids. Deletions cut 8 bases from V and 5 bases from J, with 12 bases between.

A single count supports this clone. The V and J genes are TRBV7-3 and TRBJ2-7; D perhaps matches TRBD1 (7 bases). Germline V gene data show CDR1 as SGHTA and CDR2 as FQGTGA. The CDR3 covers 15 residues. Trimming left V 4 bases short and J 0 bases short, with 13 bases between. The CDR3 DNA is TGTGCCAGCAGCTCCCAGGGGGGCGTCTCCTACGAGCAGTACTTC. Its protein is CASSSQGGVSYEQYF.

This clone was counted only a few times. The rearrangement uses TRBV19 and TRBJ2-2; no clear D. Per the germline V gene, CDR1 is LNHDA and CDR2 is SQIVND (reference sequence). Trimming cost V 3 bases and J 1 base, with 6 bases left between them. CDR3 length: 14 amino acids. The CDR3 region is CASSIKGNTGELFF. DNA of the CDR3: TGTGCCAGTAGTATTAAAGGGAACACCGGGGAGCTGTTTTTT.

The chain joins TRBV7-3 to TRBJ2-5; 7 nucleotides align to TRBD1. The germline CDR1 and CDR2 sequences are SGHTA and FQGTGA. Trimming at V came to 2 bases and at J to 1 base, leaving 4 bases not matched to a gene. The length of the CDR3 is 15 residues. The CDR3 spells CASSLWGQSQETQYF. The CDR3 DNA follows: TGTGCCAGCAGCTTATGGGGACAGAGCCAAGAGACCCAGTACTTC.

The CDR3 here is CASSPGASGNEQFF. The CDR3 nucleotides read TGCGCCAGCAGCCCTGGGGCTAGCGGAAATGAGCAGTTCTTC. V gene TRBV4-1 combines with J gene TRBJ2-1; 7 bases line up with TRBD2. The germline CDR1 and CDR2 sequences are MGHRA and YSYEKL. V trimming: 4 bases; J trimming: 7 bases; junction bases outside the gene matches: 7. This CDR3 spans 14 amino acids.

CDR3 bases: TGTGCCAGCAGGTGGGGACTAGAGACCCAGTACTTC. Translated: CASRWGLETQYF. This chain links TRBV2 with TRBJ2-5, with a possible D match to TRBD2 (6 bases). CDR1 SNHLY and CDR2 FYNNEI come from the germline V gene. This CDR3 has 12 amino acids. Trimming left V 6 bases short and J 4 bases short, with 9 bases between.

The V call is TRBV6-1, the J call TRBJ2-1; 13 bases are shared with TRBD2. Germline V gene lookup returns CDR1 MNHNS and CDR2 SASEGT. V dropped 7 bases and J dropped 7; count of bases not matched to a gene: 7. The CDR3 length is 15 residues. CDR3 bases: TGTGCCAGCACCAGACTAGCGGGGGGTAAAAATGAGCAGTTCTTC. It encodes CASTRLAGGKNEQFF.

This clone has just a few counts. CDR3: CASSLAGGSQYF. CDR3 DNA sequence: TGTGCCAGCAGCTTAGCAGGGGGGTCGCAGTATTTT. The chain carries TRBV11-3 and TRBJ2-3; maybe TRBD1 (7 bases). V was clipped by 1 base and J by 10 bases, with 9 bases between them. Germline V gene lookup returns CDR1 SGHNT and CDR2 YENEEA. The CDR3 contains 12 residues.

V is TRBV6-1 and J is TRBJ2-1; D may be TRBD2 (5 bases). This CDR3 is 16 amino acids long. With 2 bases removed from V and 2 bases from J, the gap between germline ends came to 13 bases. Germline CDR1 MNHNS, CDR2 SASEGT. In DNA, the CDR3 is TGTGCCAGCAGTGAACTTATGAGGGTAACCTACAATGAGCAGTTCTTC. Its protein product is CASSELMRVTYNEQFF.

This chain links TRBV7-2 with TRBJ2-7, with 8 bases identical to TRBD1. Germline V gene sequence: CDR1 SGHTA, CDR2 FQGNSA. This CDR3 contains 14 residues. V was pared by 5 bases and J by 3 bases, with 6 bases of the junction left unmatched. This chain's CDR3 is CASSADRGRYEQYF. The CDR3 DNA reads TGTGCCAGCAGCGCCGACAGGGGTCGCTACGAGCAGTACTTC.

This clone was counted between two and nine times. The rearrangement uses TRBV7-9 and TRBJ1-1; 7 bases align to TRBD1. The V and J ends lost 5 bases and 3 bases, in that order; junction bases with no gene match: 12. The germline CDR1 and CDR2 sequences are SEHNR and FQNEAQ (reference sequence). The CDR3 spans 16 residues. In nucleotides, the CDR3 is TGTGCCAGCAGCCATGGGAGGGGGCAGCTGGACACTGAAGCTTTCTTT. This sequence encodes CASSHGRGQLDTEAFF. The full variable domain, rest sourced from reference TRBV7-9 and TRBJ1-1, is DTGVSQNPRHKITKRGQNVTFRCDPISEHNRLYWYRQTLGQGPEFLTYFQNEAQLEKSRLLSDRFSAERPKGSFSTLEIQRTEQGDSAMYLCASSHGRGQLDTEAFFGQGTRLTVV.

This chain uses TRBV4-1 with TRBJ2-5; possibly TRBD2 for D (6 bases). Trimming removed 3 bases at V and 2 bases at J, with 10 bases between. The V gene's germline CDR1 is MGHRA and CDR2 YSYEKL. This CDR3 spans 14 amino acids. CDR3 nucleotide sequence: TGCGCCAGCAGCCAGACTAGGCCGCAAGAGACCCAGTACTTC. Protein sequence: CASSQTRPQETQYF.